Below, one TCR beta chain is given with its context. Its target is not known. Sample treatment: oral pan-JAK inhibitor, 5-10 mg twice daily. It was from PBMCs that CD4+ and CD8+ T cells were sorted. The sample belongs to a study of CD8+ T cells in alopecia areata. Across the whole study: Treated patients swallowed 5 to 10 mg of oral tofacitinib twice daily. Disease severity was quantified as SALT score of affected scalp area.

Extraction and reverse transcription of RNA yielded cDNA as the sequencing template. Clones were sequenced by immunoSEQ multiplex PCR, and TCRdb holds only the in-frame ones, with some missing. The sample contains 90,000 to 150,000 clones, around 53% of which appear only once. Study-level results: Uncertainty remains about how baseline CD8+ expansion links to response, with one nonresponder.

This receptor was obtained from a human donor with alopecia areata. Here the sequenced sample was CD4+ T cells sorted from blood, taken at week 4, from a patient treated with tofacitinib.

The CDR3 spells CASSLGGKGYEQYF. The CDR3 DNA reads as TGTGCCAGCAGCTTAGGTGGGAAGGGGTACGAGCAGTACTTC. This chain links TRBV5-4 with TRBJ2-5, with a weak D call TRBD1 (5 bases). With the DNA end fitting TRBJ2-7 better, the J assignment may be wrong. CDR3 size: 14 residues. Germline CDR1 is SGHNT and CDR2 is YYREEE (reference sequence).